Reported below is one T cell receptor (beta chain). The CDR3 extends over 15 amino acids. V lost 1 base to trimming and J lost 7 bases; unmatched junction nucleotides: 7. Germline V CDR1 and CDR2: LGHDT, YNNKEL (reference sequence). TCRdb keeps only in-frame clones here, not all; method: immunoSEQ multiplex PCR. In the table there are some 350,000 clones, roughly 89% of which are singletons. The record originates from a study of blood T cell repertoires in COVID-19. The specimen sequenced was peripheral blood. V is TRBV3-1 (or the pseudogene TRBV3-2) and J is TRBJ1-1; 9 positions agree with TRBD1. The origin of this receptor is a woman under 30 who had recovered from COVID-19. The CDR3 coding sequence is TGTGCCAGCAGCCAAGTCCATGGGACAGGGTTTGAAGCTTTCTTT. Translated, it gives CASSQVHGTGFEAFF.